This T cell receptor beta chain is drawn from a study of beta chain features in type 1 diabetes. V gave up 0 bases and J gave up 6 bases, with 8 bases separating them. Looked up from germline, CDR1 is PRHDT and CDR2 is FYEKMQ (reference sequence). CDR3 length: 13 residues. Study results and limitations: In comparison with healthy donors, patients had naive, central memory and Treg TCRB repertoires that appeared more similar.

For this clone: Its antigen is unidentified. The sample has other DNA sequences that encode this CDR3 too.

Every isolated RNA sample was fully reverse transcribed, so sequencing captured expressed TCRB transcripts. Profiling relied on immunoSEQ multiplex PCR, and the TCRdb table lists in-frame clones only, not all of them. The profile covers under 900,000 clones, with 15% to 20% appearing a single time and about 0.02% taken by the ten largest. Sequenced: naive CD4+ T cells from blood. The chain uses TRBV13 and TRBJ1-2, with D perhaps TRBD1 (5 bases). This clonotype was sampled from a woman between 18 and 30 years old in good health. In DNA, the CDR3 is TGTGCCAGCAGCTTAGGGCAGGGAGATGGCTACACCTTC. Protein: CASSLGQGDGYTF.